The T cell receptor (beta chain) under discussion was sequenced for a study of beta chain features in type 1 diabetes. Study-level findings and limits: Patients with type 1 diabetes carried fewer insertions and had more deletions at their VDJ junctions. A closer apparent resemblance between naive, central memory and Treg TCRB repertoires was seen in patients than in healthy donors. A PCR bias possibly favoring shorter templates would apply equally to patients and controls.

With 0 bases clipped from V and 10 bases from J, the junction kept 7 bases outside the gene matches. Germline CDR1 is SGHNT and CDR2 is YYREEE (reference sequence). The CDR3 contains 14 residues. This clone was seen a handful of times. The antigen is unknown. The entirety of the isolated RNA underwent reverse transcription, so expressed TCRB transcripts were sequenced. An average roughly 3.3 million reads came from naive, central memory and regulatory T cell samples. Repertoires were generated with immunoSEQ multiplex PCR, while TCRdb's copy carries only in-frame clones and drops some. Of about 240,000 clones in the sample, around 26% are singletons; the top ten hold roughly 4.1%.

The sequence was obtained from a man in his thirties or forties in good health. This chain joins TRBV5-4 and TRBJ2-1, with TRBD2 identical over 7 bases. Sequencing was performed on central memory CD4+ T cells from blood. CDR3 bases: TGTGCCAGCAGCTTGGACGGCGGGAGAGAAGAGCAGTTCTTC. Translated, it gives CASSLDGGREEQFF.